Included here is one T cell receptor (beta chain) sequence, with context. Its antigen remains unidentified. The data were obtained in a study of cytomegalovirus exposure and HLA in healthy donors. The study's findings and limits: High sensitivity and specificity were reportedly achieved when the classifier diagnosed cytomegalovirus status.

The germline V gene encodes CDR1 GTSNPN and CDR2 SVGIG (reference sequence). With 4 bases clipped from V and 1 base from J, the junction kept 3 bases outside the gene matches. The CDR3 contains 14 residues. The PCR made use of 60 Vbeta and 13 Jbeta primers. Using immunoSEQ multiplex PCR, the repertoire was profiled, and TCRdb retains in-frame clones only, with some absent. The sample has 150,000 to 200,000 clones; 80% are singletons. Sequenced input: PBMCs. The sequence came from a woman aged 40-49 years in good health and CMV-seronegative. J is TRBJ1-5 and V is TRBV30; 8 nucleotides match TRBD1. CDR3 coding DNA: TGTGCCTGGAAACAGGGGGTGAGCAATCAGCCCCAGCATTTT. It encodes CAWKQGVSNQPQHF. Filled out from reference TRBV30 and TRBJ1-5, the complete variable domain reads SQTIHQWPATLVQPVGSPLSLECTVEGTSNPNLYWYRQAAGRGLQLLFYSVGIGQISSEVPQNLSASRPQDRQFILSSKKLLLSDSGFYLCAWKQGVSNQPQHFGDGTRLSIL.